One sample yielded the 13 T cell receptor beta chains listed below, sequenced in a study of blood T cells in healthy people across ages. Next came a second PCR, run for about 7 to 12 cycles, which used a sample-barcoded 5' primer along with a J-beta primer mix. TCRdb ran MiXCR on the 5' RACE reads and lists one entry per CDR3 protein. The sample lists over a million distinct CDR3 sequences; more than 35% were seen once. Sequencing was performed on blood. The source of these receptors is a woman between 55 and 75 years old in good health.

This clonotype occurred many times. A read error may account for a junction end that differs from germline. The genes are TRBV20-1 and TRBJ2-7; 9 bases map to TRBD1. CDR1 is DFQATT and CDR2 is SNEGSKA in the germline V gene (reference sequence). This CDR3 region has 12 residues. In DNA, the CDR3 is TGCAGCGCTACGGGACAGGGAAACGAGCAGTACTTC. Its protein is CSATGQGNEQYF.

The rearrangement uses TRBV27 and TRBJ2-2; D remains ambiguous. Trimming shortened V by 0 bases and J by 3 bases, and 17 bases separated the two germline ends. CDR1 and CDR2 (germline): MNHEY, SMNVEV (reference sequence). This CDR3 is built from 18 residues. CDR3 residues: CASSLSRFRSGHTGELFF. The CDR3 region has the DNA TGTGCCAGCAGTTTATCTCGATTTCGTTCCGGCCACACCGGGGAGCTGTTTTTT.

This clonotype was picked up a small number of times. V gene TRBV10-3 combines with J gene TRBJ2-3; no clear D gene. Trimming removed 10 bases at V and 5 bases at J, with 13 bases between. The CDR3 extends over 12 amino acids. The germline V gene has CDR1 ENHRY and CDR2 SYGVKD. The CDR3 DNA reads as TGTGCCACCAGAGATAAGGGAGATACGCAGTATTTT. It yields the protein CATRDKGDTQYF.

This rearrangement joins TRBV20-1 to TRBJ1-6, with 9 bases lining up with TRBD1. From germline, CDR1 is DFQATT and CDR2 SNEGSKA (reference sequence). V trimming: 3 bases; J trimming: 7 bases; junction bases outside the gene matches: 13. This CDR3 contains 17 residues. CDR3 sequence reads: CSASSHIGTGLNSPLHF. CDR3 coding DNA: TGCAGTGCTAGTTCCCATATCGGGACAGGGTTAAATTCACCCCTCCACTTT.

This clonotype was observed a few times. The chain uses TRBV4-2 and TRBJ1-2; TRBD1 agrees at 10 bases. Germline trimming cut 3 bases from V and 3 bases from J; bases unmatched to any gene: 7. CDR1 is LGHNA, CDR2 YNFKEQ, per germline. The CDR3 is 16 residues long. CDR3 nucleotides: TGTGCCAGCAGCCAGGAGACAGGGGGCGTGGACTATGGCTACACCTTC. Amino acid sequence: CASSQETGGVDYGYTF.

In this sample, this clonotype turned up once. The chain has TRBV4-2 and TRBJ1-2; 8 bases match TRBD1. V lost 0 bases and J lost 2; bases outside the gene matches: 8. Germline V gene data show CDR1 as LGHNA and CDR2 as YNFKEQ. The CDR3 is made up of 17 amino acids. The CDR3 here is CASSQDLAGGINYGYTF. The CDR3 coding sequence is TGTGCCAGCAGCCAAGATTTGGCAGGGGGCATAAACTATGGCTACACCTTC.

V usage is TRBV27 and J usage is TRBJ2-1; D is perhaps TRBD1 or TRBD2 (5 bases each). Between the trimmed V and J ends, which lost 5 bases and 6 bases, there was a span of 8 bases. CDR3 length: 12 amino acids. Per germline, CDR1 MNHEY and CDR2 SMNVEV (reference sequence). The CDR3 nucleotides are TGTGCCAGCAGTGGGGACCCCAATGAGCAGTTCTTC. Amino acid sequence: CASSGDPNEQFF.

This clonotype has a handful of counts. This chain uses TRBV6-1 with TRBJ2-6; 9 bases are a match to TRBD1. CDR3 size: 17 residues. Germline V gene data show CDR1 as MNHNS and CDR2 as SASEGT. V shed 4 bases, J shed 2 bases, and the junction held 6 bases outside the gene matches. CDR3 sequence (DNA): TGTGCCAGCAGTGTCTTAACAGGGGGCGCTGGGGCCAACGTCCTGACTTTC. Translated, it gives CASSVLTGGAGANVLTF.

The rearrangement links TRBV29-1 to TRBJ2-3; D remains ambiguous. The length of the CDR3 is 15 residues. The V end was cut by 3 bases, the J end by 0 bases, with 13 bases between. Germline V gene lookup returns CDR1 SQVTM and CDR2 ANQGSEA. The CDR3 here is CSVDFAKTSTDTQYF. Written as DNA, the CDR3 is TGCAGCGTTGATTTTGCGAAGACTAGCACAGATACGCAGTATTTT.

The rearrangement joins TRBV12-3 or TRBV12-4 to TRBJ1-1; TRBD1 is a possible D gene (5 bases). This CDR3 comprises 15 residues. Trimming cost V 0 bases and J 5 bases, with 13 bases left between them. CDR3 sequence: CASSLAVGPATEAFF. CDR3 bases: TGTGCCAGCAGTTTAGCGGTGGGACCCGCAACTGAAGCTTTCTTT.

The rearrangement joins TRBV7-2 to TRBJ2-5, with unresolved D. CDR1 is SGHTA, CDR2 FQGNSA, per germline. This CDR3 spans 13 amino acids. The V end was cut by 5 bases, the J end by 11 bases, with 18 bases between. In DNA form, the CDR3 reads TGTGCCAGCAGCCTAACAAGATACAATGAGCAGTACTTC. Amino acids: CASSLTRYNEQYF. Supplemented by reference TRBV7-2 and TRBJ2-5, the full variable domain reads GAGVSQSPSNKVTEKGKDVELRCDPISGHTALYWYRQSLGQGLEFLIYFQGNSAPDKSGLPSDRFSAERTGGSVSTLTIQRTQQEDSAVYLCASSLTRYNEQYFGPGTRLLVL.

This clonotype was counted a few times. The V gene is TRBV29-1, the J gene TRBJ1-2; no clear D gene. Per the germline V gene, CDR1 is SQVTM and CDR2 is ANQGSEA. The V and J ends lost 5 bases and 4 bases respectively, with 8 bases between them. There are 11 residues in the CDR3. CDR3 loop: CSVLGSYGYTF. The CDR3 nucleotides are TGCAGCGTTTTGGGTAGCTATGGCTACACCTTC.

The table lists this clonotype with a count of one. The chain uses TRBV5-1 and TRBJ2-1, with TRBD2 matching over 11 bases. Per germline, CDR1 SGHRS and CDR2 YFSETQ. V gave up 0 bases and J gave up 6 bases; unmatched junction bases: 2. CDR3 size: 15 residues. The CDR3 DNA is TGCGCCAGCAGCTTGGATGGACTAGCGGGCAATGAGCAGTTCTTC. Translating it yields CASSLDGLAGNEQFF.